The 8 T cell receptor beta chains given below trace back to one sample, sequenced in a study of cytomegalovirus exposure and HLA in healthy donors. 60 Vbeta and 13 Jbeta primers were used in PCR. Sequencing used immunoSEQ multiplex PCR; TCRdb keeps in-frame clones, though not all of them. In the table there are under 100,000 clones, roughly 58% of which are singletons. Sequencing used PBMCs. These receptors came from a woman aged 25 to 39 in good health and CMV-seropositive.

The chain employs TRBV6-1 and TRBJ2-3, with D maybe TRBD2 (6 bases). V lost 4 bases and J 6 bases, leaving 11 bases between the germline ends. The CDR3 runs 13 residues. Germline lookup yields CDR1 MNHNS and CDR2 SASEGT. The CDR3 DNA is TGTGCCAGCAGTGGGGGACTTCTCGATACGCAGTATTTT. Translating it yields CASSGGLLDTQYF.

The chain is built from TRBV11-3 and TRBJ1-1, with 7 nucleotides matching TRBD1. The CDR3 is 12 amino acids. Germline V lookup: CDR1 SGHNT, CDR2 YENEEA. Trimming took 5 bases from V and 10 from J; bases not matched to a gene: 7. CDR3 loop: CASSDRQGVAFF. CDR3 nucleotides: TGTGCCAGCAGCGACCGGCAGGGGGTAGCTTTCTTT.

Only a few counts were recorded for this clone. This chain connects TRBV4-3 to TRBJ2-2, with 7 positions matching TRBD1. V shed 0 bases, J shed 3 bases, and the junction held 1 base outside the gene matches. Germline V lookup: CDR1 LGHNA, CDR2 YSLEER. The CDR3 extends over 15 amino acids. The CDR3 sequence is CASSQDDRDTGELFF. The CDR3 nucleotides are TGCGCCAGCAGCCAAGATGACAGGGACACCGGGGAGCTGTTTTTT.

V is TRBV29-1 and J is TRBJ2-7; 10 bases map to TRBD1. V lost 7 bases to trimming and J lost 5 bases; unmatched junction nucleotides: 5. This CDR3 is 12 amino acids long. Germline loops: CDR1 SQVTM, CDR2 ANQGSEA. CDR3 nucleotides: TGCAGCGCCGAGGGACAGGGGAACGAGCAGTACTTC. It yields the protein CSAEGQGNEQYF.

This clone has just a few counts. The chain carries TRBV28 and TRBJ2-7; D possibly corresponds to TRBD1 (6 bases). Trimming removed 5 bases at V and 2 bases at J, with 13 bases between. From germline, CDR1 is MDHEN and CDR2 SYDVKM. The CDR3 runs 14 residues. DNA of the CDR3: TGTGCCAGCAGTCCCACCGGGACACCCTACGAGCAGTACTTC. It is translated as CASSPTGTPYEQYF.

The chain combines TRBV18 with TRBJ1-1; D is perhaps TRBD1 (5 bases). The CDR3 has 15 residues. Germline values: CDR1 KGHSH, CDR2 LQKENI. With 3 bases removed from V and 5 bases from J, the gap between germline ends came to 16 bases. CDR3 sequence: CASSPNGVGGTEAFF. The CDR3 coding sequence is TGTGCCAGCTCACCCAATGGGGTGGGGGGGACTGAAGCTTTCTTT.

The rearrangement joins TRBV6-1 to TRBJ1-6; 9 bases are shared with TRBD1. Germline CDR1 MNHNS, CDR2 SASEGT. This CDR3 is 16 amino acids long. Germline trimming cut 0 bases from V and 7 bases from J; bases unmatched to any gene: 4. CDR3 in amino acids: CASSEASGQGNSPLHF. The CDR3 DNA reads TGTGCCAGCAGTGAAGCATCGGGACAGGGAAATTCACCCCTCCACTTT.

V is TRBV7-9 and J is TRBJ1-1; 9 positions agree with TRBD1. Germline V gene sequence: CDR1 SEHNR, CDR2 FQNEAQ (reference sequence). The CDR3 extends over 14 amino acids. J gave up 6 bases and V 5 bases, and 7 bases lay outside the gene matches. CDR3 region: CASSLDRGGAEAFF. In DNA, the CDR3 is TGTGCCAGCAGCCTTGACAGGGGGGGGGCTGAAGCTTTCTTT.